These 32 T cell receptor beta chains share one sample of origin, sequenced in a study of T cells in Graves' hyperthyroidism and ophthalmopathy. RNA transcripts provided the source from which TCR beta CDR3 regions were amplified. A set of HTBI primers served as the primers for a first-round RT-PCR of the TCR CDR3. TCRdb re-analysed the multiplex PCR reads in MiXCR, keeping a single row per CDR3 protein. The sample yields 600,000 to 900,000 distinct CDR3 sequences, roughly 15% seen once. Sequencing input: blood. The receptors come from a man between 18 and 29 years old with Graves' hyperthyroidism.

The DNA for the CDR3 is TGTGCCAGCGGCCCAAGGGGGGGAGGCGAGCAGTACTTC. This gives the protein CASGPRGGGEQYF. J is TRBJ2-7 and V is TRBV7-2; D might be TRBD2 (7 bases). The V end was cut by 8 bases, the J end by 6 bases, with 17 bases between. The CDR3 loop spans 13 amino acids. Germline assignment: CDR1 SGHTA and CDR2 FQGNSA.

This clonotype was seen once. An end of the junction differs from the germline gene, which may be a read error. V and J are TRBV6-1 and TRBJ1-5; D ambiguous. Per germline, CDR1 MNHNS and CDR2 SASEGT. The CDR3 sequence is 12 residues long. CDR3 protein: CASSQPDQPRHF. The CDR3 nucleotides read TGTGCCAGCAGCCAACCGGATCAGCCCCGGCATTTT.

In its sample, this clonotype was seen a few times. The V call is TRBV29-1, the J call TRBJ1-2; the D is unclear. Germline V gene lookup returns CDR1 SQVTM and CDR2 ANQGSEA. Trimming took 4 bases from V and 6 from J, leaving 15 bases between them. The CDR3 has 13 amino acids. CDR3 bases: TGCAGCGTTGCGGTCGGACCCCGGGATGGCTACACCTTC. The encoded protein is CSVAVGPRDGYTF.

V is TRBV20-1 and J is TRBJ2-7, with 9 bases matching TRBD2. The CDR3 extends over 14 amino acids. Germline CDR1 reads DFQATT; CDR2 reads SNEGSKA (reference sequence). The junction had 3 bases not matched to a gene; V was cut back by 1 base and J by 2 bases. The CDR3: CSARGVAGAYEQYF. The CDR3 nucleotides are TGCAGTGCTAGAGGGGTAGCGGGAGCCTACGAGCAGTACTTC.

The rearrangement uses TRBV5-6 and TRBJ2-1; D ambiguous. CDR3 length: 15 amino acids. Germline lookup yields CDR1 SGHDT and CDR2 YYEEEE. The ends were cut back, 2 bases at V and 5 bases at J, with 14 bases in the middle. The CDR3 sequence: CASSLFWTADNEQFF. CDR3 sequence (DNA): TGTGCCAGCAGCTTATTCTGGACGGCGGACAATGAGCAGTTCTTC.

The J gene is TRBJ2-1, the V gene TRBV2; 12 bases match TRBD1. After removal of 8 bases from V and 9 bases from J, the junction contained 5 bases not matched to a gene. CDR1 and CDR2 (germline): SNHLY, FYNNEI. The CDR3 totals 13 residues. The CDR3 coding sequence is TGTGCCAGCTCCGGGACAGGGGGCGGTGAGCAGTTCTTC. As protein: CASSGTGGGEQFF. Filled out from reference TRBV2 and TRBJ2-1, the complete variable domain reads EPEVTQTPSHQVTQMGQEVILRCVPISNHLYFYWYRQILGQKVEFLVSFYNNEISEKSEIFDDQFSVERPDGSNFTLKIRSTKLEDSAMYFCASSGTGGGEQFFGPGTRLTVL.

The chain uses TRBV11-1 and TRBJ1-6, with a weak D call TRBD1 (6 bases). Per the germline V gene, CDR1 is SGHAT and CDR2 is FQDESV (reference sequence). Deletions cut 5 bases from V and 9 bases from J, with 14 bases between. This CDR3 has 14 residues. The CDR3 coding sequence is TGTGCCAGCAGCGAAGGGGACAACCTTTCACCCCTCCACTTT. Its protein is CASSEGDNLSPLHF.

Ten or more counts support this clonotype. DNA of the CDR3: TGTGCCTGGAGCAAGCGGGAGGGATACAATGAGCAGTTCTTC. Amino acid sequence: CAWSKREGYNEQFF. The V and J genes are TRBV30 and TRBJ2-1, with TRBD2 identical over 10 bases. Germline V lookup: CDR1 GTSNPN, CDR2 SVGIG (reference sequence). This CDR3 comprises 14 residues. V shed 3 bases and J 4 bases; nucleotides not matched to a gene: 3.

The chain uses TRBV15 and TRBJ2-7; 7 bases agree with TRBD1. Germline V gene lookup returns CDR1 LNHNV and CDR2 YYDKDF (reference sequence). The CDR3 contains 15 residues. After removal of 0 bases from V and 2 bases from J, the junction contained 4 bases not matched to a gene. The CDR3 region is CATSRDVGGPYEQYF. The CDR3 DNA reads TGTGCCACCAGCAGAGATGTAGGGGGCCCCTACGAGCAGTACTTC.

This clonotype was counted at least ten times. The V call is TRBV7-9, the J call TRBJ2-3; 7 nucleotides agree with TRBD2. Unmatched junction bases numbered 12, after V lost 7 bases and J lost 2 bases. Germline V gene data show CDR1 as SEHNR and CDR2 as FQNEAQ (reference sequence). The CDR3 has 16 residues. CDR3 nucleotides: TGTGCCAGCAACGACGGTCCCAGCGGGGTCACAGATACGCAGTATTTT. This gives the protein CASNDGPSGVTDTQYF.

V usage is TRBV27 and J usage is TRBJ2-1, with TRBD2 matching over 15 bases. Trimming took 3 bases from V and 0 from J; bases not matched to a gene: 18. Germline values: CDR1 MNHEY, CDR2 SMNVEV (reference sequence). The CDR3 contains 23 residues. The CDR3 DNA reads TGTGCCAGCAGTTTCTGGGTAGGACTAGCGGGAGGGCCCCCACCTCTCTCCTACAATGAGCAGTTCTTC. As protein: CASSFWVGLAGGPPPLSYNEQFF.

This clonotype showed up just a few times. The chain recombines TRBV20-1 with TRBJ2-5, with D possibly TRBD2 on 6 matching bases. Germline CDR1 is DFQATT and CDR2 is SNEGSKA (reference sequence). The CDR3 length is 15 residues. The CDR3 region is CRTPYRERSGETQYF. The CDR3 DNA reads TGCAGGACCCCCTATCGGGAGAGGAGTGGGGAGACCCAGTACTTC.

This clonotype was counted between two and nine times. The chain joins TRBV3-1 to TRBJ2-1, with 10 bases fitting TRBD2. In germline, CDR1 is LGHDT, CDR2 YNNKEL (reference sequence). CDR3 length: 16 residues. J gave up 4 bases and V 4 bases, and 7 bases lay outside the gene matches. CDR3 residues: CASSRLTSGPYNEQFF. The CDR3 region has the DNA TGTGCCAGCAGCCGCCTGACTAGCGGGCCGTACAATGAGCAGTTCTTC.

This clonotype was detected many times. The V call is TRBV20-1, the J call TRBJ2-5, with D perhaps given as TRBD1 or TRBD2 (6 bases each). Trimming left V 2 bases short and J 4 bases short, with 14 bases between. CDR3 size: 14 residues. Germline V lookup: CDR1 DFQATT, CDR2 SNEGSKA (reference sequence). The CDR3: CSARLRGGLETQYF. CDR3 nucleotide sequence: TGCAGTGCTAGACTCAGGGGAGGACTAGAGACCCAGTACTTC.

This clonotype came up many times. This chain joins TRBV28 and TRBJ1-5; possible D gene TRBD1, 5 bases. The germline CDR1 and CDR2 sequences are MDHEN and SYDVKM. The CDR3 contains 12 residues. V lost 4 bases, J lost 6 bases, and 7 bases lay in between. This CDR3 reads CASSWGGQPQHF. The CDR3 DNA follows: TGTGCCAGCAGTTGGGGGGGTCAGCCCCAGCATTTT.

This clonotype was recorded a few times. CDR3 DNA sequence: TGCGCCAGCACGACAGGGGCTACCTACAATGAGCAGTTCTTC. Its translation: CASTTGATYNEQFF. This chain connects TRBV5-1 to TRBJ2-1; 8 nucleotides match TRBD1. Trimming at V came to 6 bases and at J to 2 bases, leaving 4 bases not matched to a gene. Germline V lookup: CDR1 SGHRS, CDR2 YFSETQ. This CDR3 is built from 14 residues.

This rearrangement joins TRBV7-6 to TRBJ1-6; possible D gene TRBD1, 6 bases. V was clipped by 4 bases and J by 7 bases, with 11 bases between them. CDR1 SGHVS and CDR2 FNYEAQ come from the germline V gene. CDR3 length equals 14 residues. CDR3 sequence: CASSWGGANSPLHF. In DNA, the CDR3 is TGTGCCAGCAGCTGGGGGGGGGCGAATTCACCCCTCCACTTT.

The V gene is TRBV19, the J gene TRBJ2-1; TRBD1 matches at 10 bases. Trimming at V came to 4 bases and at J to 6 bases, leaving 6 bases not matched to a gene. CDR1 and CDR2 (germline): LNHDA, SQIVND (reference sequence). This CDR3 comprises 15 residues. CDR3 sequence: CASSRLRDRGNEQFF. In DNA form, the CDR3 reads TGTGCCAGTAGTAGACTCCGGGACAGGGGCAATGAGCAGTTCTTC. The full variable domain, with the rest looked up from reference TRBV19 and TRBJ2-1, is DGGITQSPKYLFRKEGQNVTLSCEQNLNHDAMYWYRQDPGQGLRLIYYSQIVNDFQKGDIAEGYSVSREKKESFPLTVTSAQKNPTAFYLCASSRLRDRGNEQFFGPGTRLTVL.

This clonotype was detected only a few times. The J gene is TRBJ2-7, the V gene TRBV7-2, with 12 positions matching TRBD2. CDR3 size: 19 residues. Looked up from germline, CDR1 is SGHTA and CDR2 is FQGNSA. Trimming removed 6 bases from V and 4 bases from J; junction bases left unmatched: 19. The DNA of the CDR3 is TGTGCCAGCAGTTACAAGACTAGCGGGAGCCTTCGACACGCTTACGAGCAGTACTTC. Encoded protein: CASSYKTSGSLRHAYEQYF.

This clonotype was detected only a few times. V is TRBV3-1 and J is TRBJ1-6; D might be TRBD1 (5 bases). With 0 bases removed from V and 9 bases from J, the gap between germline ends came to 21 bases. Germline-derived CDR1 and CDR2 are LGHDT and YNNKEL (reference sequence). The CDR3 has 18 residues. In DNA form, the CDR3 reads TGTGCCAGCAGCCAAGACTCTTGGCTCGGCAGGGACCCTTCACCCCTCCACTTT. Its translation: CASSQDSWLGRDPSPLHF. Full variable domain (outside the CDR3, taken from reference TRBV3-1 and TRBJ1-6): DTAVSQTPKYLVTQMGNDKSIKCEQNLGHDTMYWYKQDSKKFLKIMFSYNNKELIINETVPNRFSPKSPDKAHLNLHINSLELGDSAVYFCASSQDSWLGRDPSPLHFGNGTRLTVT.

There are many counts of this clonotype. The CDR3: CASAPGSQITDTQYF. CDR3 nucleotide sequence: TGTGCCAGCGCCCCAGGGTCTCAGATCACAGATACGCAGTATTTT. The V and J genes are TRBV2 and TRBJ2-3; the D gene is possibly TRBD1 (5 bases). V lost 8 bases, J lost 2 bases, and 17 bases lay in between. Germline V gene lookup returns CDR1 SNHLY and CDR2 FYNNEI. The CDR3 sequence is 15 residues long.

There are many counts of this clonotype. This chain uses TRBV20-1 with TRBJ2-5, with D perhaps TRBD1 (6 bases). V lost 0 bases and J lost 4, with 9 bases in between. Germline-derived CDR1 and CDR2 are DFQATT and SNEGSKA (reference sequence). CDR3 size: 13 residues. The CDR3: CSARDQGSETQYF. CDR3 bases: TGCAGTGCTAGAGACCAGGGGTCAGAGACCCAGTACTTC.

This clonotype occurred many times. CDR3 in DNA: TGCAGTGCCGATTCAGGCGGGAGCTACGAGCAGTACTTC. Its protein is CSADSGGSYEQYF. The rearrangement uses TRBV20-1 and TRBJ2-7, with TRBD2 matching 7 bases. The CDR3 runs 13 residues. The ends lost 6 bases at V and 3 bases at J; junction bases unmatched: 8. Germline V lookup: CDR1 DFQATT, CDR2 SNEGSKA (reference sequence).

This clonotype was detected many times. This rearrangement joins TRBV7-2 to TRBJ2-1, with 7 bases that match TRBD1. The junction had 4 bases not matched to a gene; V was cut back by 5 bases and J by 3 bases. The CDR3 has 14 amino acids. The germline CDR1 and CDR2 sequences are SGHTA and FQGNSA. For the CDR3, the DNA is TGTGCCAGCAGCGACCGACAGGGCTACAATGAGCAGTTCTTC. It encodes CASSDRQGYNEQFF.

This clonotype was seen more than once but under ten times. The J gene is TRBJ2-2, the V gene TRBV24-1; 9 nucleotides match TRBD2. Unmatched junction bases numbered 7, after V lost 9 bases and J lost 3 bases. The CDR3 consists of 15 residues. Germline V CDR1 and CDR2: KGHDR, SFDVKD. CDR3: CATERAGGYTGELFF. CDR3 nucleotides: TGTGCCACCGAGAGAGCGGGAGGTTACACCGGGGAGCTGTTTTTT.

This clonotype showed up many times. This sequence joins TRBV29-1 and TRBJ2-3; D gene uncertain. The V and J ends lost 7 bases and 0 bases respectively, with 5 bases between them. CDR1 is SQVTM and CDR2 is ANQGSEA in the germline V gene. This CDR3 contains 11 residues. CDR3: CSGASTDTQYF. The CDR3 DNA sequence: TGCAGCGGGGCAAGCACAGATACGCAGTATTTT.

There are a few counts of this clonotype. The rearrangement joins TRBV19 to TRBJ2-4; 9 nucleotides agree with TRBD1. The junction had 10 bases not matched to a gene; V was cut back by 7 bases and J by 0 bases. Germline V lookup: CDR1 LNHDA, CDR2 SQIVND (reference sequence). The CDR3 consists of 17 residues. In DNA form, the CDR3 reads TGTGCCAGTACTTCCGACCGGGACAGGGTAGCCAAAAACATTCAGTACTTC. Its protein is CASTSDRDRVAKNIQYF.

This clonotype appeared a few times. In DNA, the CDR3 is TGTGCCAGCAGCCAAGATCGGAGCATCCACCCCCTCCACTTT. It yields the protein CASSQDRSIHPLHF. The J gene is TRBJ1-6, the V gene TRBV3-1; D is undetermined. The V and J ends lost 0 bases and 13 bases respectively, with 13 bases between them. Germline CDR1 reads LGHDT; CDR2 reads YNNKEL (reference sequence). This CDR3 has 14 amino acids.

The table lists this clonotype with many counts. V usage is TRBV20-1 and J usage is TRBJ1-5, with D tentatively TRBD1 (5 bases). This CDR3 region has 13 residues. V dropped 3 bases and J dropped 4 bases, with 10 bases sitting between them. The germline V gene has CDR1 DFQATT and CDR2 SNEGSKA (reference sequence). DNA for the CDR3: TGCAGTGCTAGGCAGGGTGGAAATCAGCCCCAGCATTTT. It codes for CSARQGGNQPQHF.

This clonotype occurred many times. This chain links TRBV20-1 with TRBJ2-7; D gene unclear. Germline V lookup: CDR1 DFQATT, CDR2 SNEGSKA (reference sequence). CDR3 length equals 14 residues. Trimming took 4 bases from V and 0 from J, leaving 13 bases between them. CDR3 in amino acids: CSATPVRNSYEQYF. CDR3 bases: TGCAGTGCTACCCCGGTCAGGAACTCCTACGAGCAGTACTTC.

This clonotype showed up many times. V gene TRBV7-9 combines with J gene TRBJ2-7; 10 bases agree with TRBD1. From germline, CDR1 is SEHNR and CDR2 FQNEAQ (reference sequence). This CDR3 region has 15 residues. V was pared by 4 bases and J by 2 bases, with 5 bases of the junction left unmatched. The CDR3, as DNA: TGTGCCAGCAGCTCATGGACAGGGGGGACCTACGAGCAGTACTTC. Translating gives CASSSWTGGTYEQYF.

This clonotype came up many times. The J gene is TRBJ1-1, the V gene TRBV28, with unresolved D. CDR3 length: 15 residues. Looked up from germline, CDR1 is MDHEN and CDR2 is SYDVKM. Trimming removed 7 bases from V and 6 bases from J, with 21 bases in between. In DNA, the CDR3 is TGTGCCAGCAACCCTAGATGGACGGTTTTAGCTGAAGCTTTCTTT. It is translated as CASNPRWTVLAEAFF.